This T cell receptor (beta chain) appears in the sequencing data of a study of control samples from healthy donors and cancer patients. Some clones are missing from TCRdb's copy, which holds only in-frame ones; the method was immunoSEQ multiplex PCR. This table has approximately 100,000 clones, roughly 89% appearing once. CDR3 size: 12 residues. Trimming removed 4 bases at V and 1 base at J, with 7 bases between. Looked up from germline, CDR1 is GTSNPN and CDR2 is SVGIG (reference sequence). V gene TRBV30 combines with J gene TRBJ1-1; D not certain. This receptor was taken from a man between 60 and 70 years old with lung cancer. The sample comprised PBMCs. The CDR3 reads CAWNLGNTEAFF. The CDR3 DNA follows: TGTGCCTGGAATTTGGGGAACACTGAAGCTTTCTTT.